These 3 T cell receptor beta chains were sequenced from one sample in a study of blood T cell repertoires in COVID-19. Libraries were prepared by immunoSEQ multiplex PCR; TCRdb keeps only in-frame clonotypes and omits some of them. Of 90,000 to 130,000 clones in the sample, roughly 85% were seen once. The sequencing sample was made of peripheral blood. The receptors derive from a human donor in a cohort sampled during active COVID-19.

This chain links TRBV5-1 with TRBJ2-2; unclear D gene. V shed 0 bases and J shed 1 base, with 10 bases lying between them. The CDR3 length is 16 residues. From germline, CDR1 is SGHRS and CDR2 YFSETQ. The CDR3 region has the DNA TGCGCCAGCAGCTTGGGTCAGAATCGGAACACCGGGGAGCTGTTTTTT. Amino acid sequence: CASSLGQNRNTGELFF.

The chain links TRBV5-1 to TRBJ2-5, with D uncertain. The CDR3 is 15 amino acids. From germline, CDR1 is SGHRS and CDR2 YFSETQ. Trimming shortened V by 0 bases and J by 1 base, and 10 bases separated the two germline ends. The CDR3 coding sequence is TGCGCCAGCAGCTTGGTCTCCAGGATCCAAGAGACCCAGTACTTC. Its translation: CASSLVSRIQETQYF.

The CDR3, as DNA: TGTGCCAGCTCGGACAGGGCGGCTGGCTACACCTTC. Translating it yields CASSDRAAGYTF. The rearrangement links TRBV18 to TRBJ1-2, with 8 bases matching TRBD1. V was pared by 6 bases and J by 7 bases, with 4 bases of the junction left unmatched. The CDR3 length is 12 residues. The germline gives CDR1 KGHSH, CDR2 LQKENI.